This paragraph reports one T cell receptor (beta chain). Here immunoSEQ multiplex PCR was the method, and the copy in TCRdb shows in-frame clones only, minus some. The top ten clones hold under 0.4% of a sample with some 80,000 clones, 90% to 96% of them seen once. This sample stems from a study of technical replicates of blood from four donors. This CDR3 region has 15 residues. The trim removed 5 bases at V and 7 bases at J, leaving 14 bases unmatched. Germline CDR1 SGHTA, CDR2 FQGTGA. This chain uses TRBV7-3 with TRBJ2-7; 7 bases are shared with TRBD2. The sequencing sample was made of T cells isolated from PBMCs. The sequence came from a human donor in good health. CDR3 in amino acids: CASSRVYDPAGEQYF. The CDR3 region has the DNA TGTGCCAGCAGCCGCGTCTACGACCCAGCGGGAGAGCAGTACTTC.